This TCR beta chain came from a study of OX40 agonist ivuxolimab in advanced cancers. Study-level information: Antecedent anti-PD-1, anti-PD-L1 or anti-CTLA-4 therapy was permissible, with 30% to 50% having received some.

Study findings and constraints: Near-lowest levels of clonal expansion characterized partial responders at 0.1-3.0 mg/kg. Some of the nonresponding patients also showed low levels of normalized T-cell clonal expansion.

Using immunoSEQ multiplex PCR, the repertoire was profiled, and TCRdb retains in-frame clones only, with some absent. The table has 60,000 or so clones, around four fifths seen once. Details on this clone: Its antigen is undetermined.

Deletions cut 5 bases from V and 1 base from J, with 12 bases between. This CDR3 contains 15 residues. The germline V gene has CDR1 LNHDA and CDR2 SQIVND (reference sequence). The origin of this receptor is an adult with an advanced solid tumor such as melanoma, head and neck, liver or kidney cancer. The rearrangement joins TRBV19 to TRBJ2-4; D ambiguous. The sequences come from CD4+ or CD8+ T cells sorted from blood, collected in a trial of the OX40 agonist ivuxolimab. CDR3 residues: CASSLADWAKNIQYF. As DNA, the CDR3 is TGTGCCAGTAGTCTGGCAGATTGGGCCAAAAACATTCAGTACTTC.